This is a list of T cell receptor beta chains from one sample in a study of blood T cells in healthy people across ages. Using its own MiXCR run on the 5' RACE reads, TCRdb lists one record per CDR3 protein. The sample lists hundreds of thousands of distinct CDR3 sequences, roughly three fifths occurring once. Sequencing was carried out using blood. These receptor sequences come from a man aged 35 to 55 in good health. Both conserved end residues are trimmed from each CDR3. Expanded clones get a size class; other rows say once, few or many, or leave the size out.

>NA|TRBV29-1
SVVQLAAYNEQY
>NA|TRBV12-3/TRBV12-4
ASSPGVSGLNEQF
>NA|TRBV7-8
ASRGSVASSYNEQY
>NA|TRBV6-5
ASSLDVGPNYGYT
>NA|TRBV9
ASSLSGTPANEQF
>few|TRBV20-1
SAGRATYNEQF
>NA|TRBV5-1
ASSLGGRTGEETQY
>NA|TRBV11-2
ASSLDRGTVSYGYT
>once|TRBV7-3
ASSFFSPAETQY
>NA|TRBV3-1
ASSPWEGRGYNEQF
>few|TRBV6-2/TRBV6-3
ASSRRDRETQY
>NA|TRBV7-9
ASSLELVKETQY
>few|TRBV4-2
ASSQDGAGGAYGYT
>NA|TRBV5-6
ASSPRLGVHEQY
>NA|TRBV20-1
SAQGRLVSYNEQF
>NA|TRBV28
ASSSREGVRSYEQY
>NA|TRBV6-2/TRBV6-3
ASARDNNYGYT
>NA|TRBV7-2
ASSFDRGQYNEQF
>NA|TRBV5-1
ASTKGQGDIQY
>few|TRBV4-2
ASSQDMGAVSDQPQH
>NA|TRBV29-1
SVRGGRDNEQY
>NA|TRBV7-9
ASSLNGQGTDTQY
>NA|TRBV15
ATSLGQGAWDTEAF
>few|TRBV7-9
ASSLIQGARYEQY
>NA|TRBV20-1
SARPLTSGSYEQY
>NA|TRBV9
ASSVGPSSYNSPLH
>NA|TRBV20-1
SASGWASVYEQY
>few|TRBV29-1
SVEGRPDIQY
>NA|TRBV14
ASSPRWGGDYGYT
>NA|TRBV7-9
ASSLLTGGPYEQY
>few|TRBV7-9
ASSPSMVTSGRAADTQY
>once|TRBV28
ASTTRGNEQF
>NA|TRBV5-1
ASSLEGANYGYT
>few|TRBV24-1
ATSDPHRGGSYEQY
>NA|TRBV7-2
ASSLIPTGPPYEQY
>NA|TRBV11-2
ASSTWQGVDYGYT
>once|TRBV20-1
SAVRQGSSYNSPLH
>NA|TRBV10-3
AISESLQRPYEQY
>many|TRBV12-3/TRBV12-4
ASSAGRRSSYNEQY
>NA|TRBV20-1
SARVAGAIGGNQPQH
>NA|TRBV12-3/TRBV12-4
ASSWTGASGRPSYNEQF
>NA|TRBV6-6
ASNKTGNYGYT
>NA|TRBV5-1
ASSPTSGPGELF
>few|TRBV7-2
ASRSYRGSSYEQY
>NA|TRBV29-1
SVAGTGRANYGYT